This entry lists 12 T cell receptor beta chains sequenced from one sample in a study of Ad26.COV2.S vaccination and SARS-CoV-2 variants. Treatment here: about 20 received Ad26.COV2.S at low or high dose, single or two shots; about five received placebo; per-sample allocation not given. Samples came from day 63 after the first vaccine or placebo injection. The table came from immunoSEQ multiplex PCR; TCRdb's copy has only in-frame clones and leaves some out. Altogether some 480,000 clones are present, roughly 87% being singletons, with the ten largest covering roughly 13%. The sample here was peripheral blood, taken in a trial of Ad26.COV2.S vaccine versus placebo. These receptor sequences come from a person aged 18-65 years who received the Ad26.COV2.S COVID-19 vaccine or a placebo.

The CDR3 region has the DNA TGTGCCAGCAGTTACGCGGGAGAGGGGTATTTT. Encoded protein: CASSYAGEGYF. The chain joins TRBV6-2 or TRBV6-3 to TRBJ2-3; 7 nucleotides match TRBD2. Trimming cost V 2 bases and J 14 bases; bases outside gene matches: 4. CDR3 length equals 11 residues. CDR1 is MNHEY, CDR2 SVGEGT, per germline.

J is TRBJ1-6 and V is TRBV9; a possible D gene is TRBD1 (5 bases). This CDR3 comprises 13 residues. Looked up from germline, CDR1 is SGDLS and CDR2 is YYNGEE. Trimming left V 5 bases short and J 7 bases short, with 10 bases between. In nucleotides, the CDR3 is TGTGCCAGCAGAGGGGACGGCAATTCACCCCTCCACTTT. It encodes CASRGDGNSPLHF.

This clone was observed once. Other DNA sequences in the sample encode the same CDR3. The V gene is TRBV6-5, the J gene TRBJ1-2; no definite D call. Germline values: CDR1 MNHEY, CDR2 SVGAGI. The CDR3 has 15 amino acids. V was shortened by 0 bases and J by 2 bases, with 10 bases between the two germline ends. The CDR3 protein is CASSYSRATNYGYTF. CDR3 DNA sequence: TGTGCCAGCAGTTACTCGAGAGCTACCAACTATGGCTACACCTTC.

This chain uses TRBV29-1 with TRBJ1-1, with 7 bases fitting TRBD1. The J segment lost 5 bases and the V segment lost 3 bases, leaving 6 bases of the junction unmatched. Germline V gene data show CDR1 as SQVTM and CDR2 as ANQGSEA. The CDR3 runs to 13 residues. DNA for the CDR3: TGCAGCGTTGAGAAGGGGGCGGGTACTGAAGCTTTCTTT. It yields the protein CSVEKGAGTEAFF.

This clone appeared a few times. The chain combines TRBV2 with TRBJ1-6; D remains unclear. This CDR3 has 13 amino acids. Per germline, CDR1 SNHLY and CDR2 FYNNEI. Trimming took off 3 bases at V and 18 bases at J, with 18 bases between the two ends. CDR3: CASSDSGGAPPHF. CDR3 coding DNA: TGTGCCAGCAGTGACTCTGGCGGCGCACCACCCCACTTT. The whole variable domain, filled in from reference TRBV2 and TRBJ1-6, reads EPEVTQTPSHQVTQMGQEVILRCVPISNHLYFYWYRQILGQKVEFLVSFYNNEISEKSEIFDDQFSVERPDGSNFTLKIRSTKLEDSAMYFCASSDSGGAPPHFGNGTRLTVT.

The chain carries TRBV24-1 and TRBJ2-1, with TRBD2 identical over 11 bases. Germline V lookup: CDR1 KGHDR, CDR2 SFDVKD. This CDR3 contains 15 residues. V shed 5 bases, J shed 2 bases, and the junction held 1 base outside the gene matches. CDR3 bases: TGTGCCACCAGTGTAGCGGGAGGGGCCTACAATGAGCAGTTCTTC. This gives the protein CATSVAGGAYNEQFF.

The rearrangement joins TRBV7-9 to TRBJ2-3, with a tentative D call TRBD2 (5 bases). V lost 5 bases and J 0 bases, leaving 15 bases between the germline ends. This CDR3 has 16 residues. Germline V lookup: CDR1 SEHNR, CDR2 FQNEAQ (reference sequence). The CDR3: CASSRRGGLSTDTQYF. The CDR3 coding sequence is TGTGCCAGCAGCCGCCGTGGAGGCCTAAGCACAGATACGCAGTATTTT.

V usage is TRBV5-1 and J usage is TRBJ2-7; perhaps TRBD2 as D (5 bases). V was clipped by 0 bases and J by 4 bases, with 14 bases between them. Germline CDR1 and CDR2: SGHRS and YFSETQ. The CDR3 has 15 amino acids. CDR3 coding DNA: TGCGCCAGCAGCTTGGTTACTGGCGGAGGATACGAGCAGTACTTC. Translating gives CASSLVTGGGYEQYF.

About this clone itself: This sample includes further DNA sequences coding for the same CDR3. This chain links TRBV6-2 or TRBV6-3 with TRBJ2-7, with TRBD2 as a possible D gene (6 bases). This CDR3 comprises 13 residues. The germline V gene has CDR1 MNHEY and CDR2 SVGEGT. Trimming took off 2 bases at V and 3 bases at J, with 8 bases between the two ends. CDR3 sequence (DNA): TGTGCCAGCAGTTACAGGAGGGACTACGAGCAGTACTTC. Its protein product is CASSYRRDYEQYF.

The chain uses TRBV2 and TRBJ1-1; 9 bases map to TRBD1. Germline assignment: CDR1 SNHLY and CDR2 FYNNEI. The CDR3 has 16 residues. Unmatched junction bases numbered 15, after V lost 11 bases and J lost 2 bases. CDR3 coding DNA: TGTGCCCAAAAAGCCATCGGACAGGGGACCAACACTGAAGCTTTCTTT. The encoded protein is CAQKAIGQGTNTEAFF.

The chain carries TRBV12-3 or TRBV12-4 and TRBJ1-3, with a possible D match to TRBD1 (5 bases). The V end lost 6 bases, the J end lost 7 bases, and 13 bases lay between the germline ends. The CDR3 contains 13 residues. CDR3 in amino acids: CASSLNGGNTIYF. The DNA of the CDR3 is TGTGCCAGCAGCCTAAATGGGGGTAACACCATATATTTT.

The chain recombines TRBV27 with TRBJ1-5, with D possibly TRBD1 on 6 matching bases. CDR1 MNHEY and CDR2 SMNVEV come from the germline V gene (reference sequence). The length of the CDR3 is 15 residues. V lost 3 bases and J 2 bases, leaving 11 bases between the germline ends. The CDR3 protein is CASSLTGLGNQPQHF. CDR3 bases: TGTGCCAGCAGTTTGACAGGCCTAGGCAATCAGCCCCAGCATTTT.